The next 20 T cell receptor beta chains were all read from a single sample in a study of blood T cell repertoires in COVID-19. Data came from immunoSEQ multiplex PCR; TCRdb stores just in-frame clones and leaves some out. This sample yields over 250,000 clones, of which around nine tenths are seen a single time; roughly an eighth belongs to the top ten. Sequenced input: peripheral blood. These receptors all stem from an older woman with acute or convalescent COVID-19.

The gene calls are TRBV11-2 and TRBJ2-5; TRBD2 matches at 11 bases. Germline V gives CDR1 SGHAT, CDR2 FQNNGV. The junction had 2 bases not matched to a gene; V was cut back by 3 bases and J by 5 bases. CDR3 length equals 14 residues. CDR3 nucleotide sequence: TGTGCCAGCAGCTTTAGCGGGGGGGCTGAGACCCAGTACTTC. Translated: CASSFSGGAETQYF.

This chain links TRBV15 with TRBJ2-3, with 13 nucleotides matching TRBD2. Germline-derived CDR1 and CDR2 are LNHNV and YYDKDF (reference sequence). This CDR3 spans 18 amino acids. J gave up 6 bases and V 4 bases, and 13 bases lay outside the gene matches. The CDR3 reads CATSTGLAGRYLGDTQYF. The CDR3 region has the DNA TGTGCCACCAGCACGGGACTAGCGGGGCGCTACCTGGGGGATACGCAGTATTTT.

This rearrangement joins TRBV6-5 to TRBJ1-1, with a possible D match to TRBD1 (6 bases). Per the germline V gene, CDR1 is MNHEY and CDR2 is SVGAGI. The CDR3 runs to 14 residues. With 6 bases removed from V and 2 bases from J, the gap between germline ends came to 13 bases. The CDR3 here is CASSSGQVNTEAFF. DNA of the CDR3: TGTGCCAGCAGCTCGGGACAAGTAAACACTGAAGCTTTCTTT.

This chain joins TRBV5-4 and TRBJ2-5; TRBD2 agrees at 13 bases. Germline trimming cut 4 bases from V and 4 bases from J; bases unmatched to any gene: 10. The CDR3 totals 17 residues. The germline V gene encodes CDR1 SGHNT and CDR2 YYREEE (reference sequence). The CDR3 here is CASSRTSGSGSGETQYF. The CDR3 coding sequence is TGTGCCAGCAGCCGGACTAGCGGGAGCGGGTCGGGAGAGACCCAGTACTTC.

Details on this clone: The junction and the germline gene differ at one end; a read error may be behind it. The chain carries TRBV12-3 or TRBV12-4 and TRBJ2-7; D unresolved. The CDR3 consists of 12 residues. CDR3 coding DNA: TGTGCCAGCAGTTATTCTTCCTCCGAGCAGTACTTC. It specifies CASSYSSSEQYF.

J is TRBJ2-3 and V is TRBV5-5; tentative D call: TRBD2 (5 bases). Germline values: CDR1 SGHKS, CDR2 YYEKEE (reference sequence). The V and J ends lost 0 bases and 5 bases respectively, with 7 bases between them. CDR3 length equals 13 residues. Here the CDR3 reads CASSLGTEDTQYF. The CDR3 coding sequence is TGTGCCAGCAGCTTGGGGACTGAAGATACGCAGTATTTT.

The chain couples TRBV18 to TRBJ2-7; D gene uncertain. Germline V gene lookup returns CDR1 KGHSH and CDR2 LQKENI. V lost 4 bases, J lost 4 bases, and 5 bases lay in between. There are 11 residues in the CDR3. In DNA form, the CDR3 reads TGTGCCAGCTCACTACAATACGAGCAGTACTTC. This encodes CASSLQYEQYF.

CDR3 protein: CASSLGRSYEQYF. The CDR3 DNA is TGTGCCAGCAGCTTAGGACGGAGCTACGAGCAGTACTTC. V and J are TRBV7-8 and TRBJ2-7; no reliable D call. There are 13 residues in the CDR3. Germline assignment: CDR1 SGHVS and CDR2 FQNEAQ. The V end lost 1 base, the J end lost 3 bases, and 7 bases lay between the germline ends.

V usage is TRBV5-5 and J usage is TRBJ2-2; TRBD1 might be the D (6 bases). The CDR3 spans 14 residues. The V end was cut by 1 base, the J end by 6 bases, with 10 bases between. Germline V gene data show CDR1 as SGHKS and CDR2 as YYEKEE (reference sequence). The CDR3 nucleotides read TGTGCCAGCAGCTTGACAGGGTTAGCCGGGGAGCTGTTTTTT. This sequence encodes CASSLTGLAGELFF. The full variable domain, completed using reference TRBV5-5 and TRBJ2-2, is DAGVTQSPTHLIKTRGQQVTLRCSPISGHKSVSWYQQVLGQGPQFIFQYYEKEERGRGNFPDRFSARQFPNYSSELNVNALLLGDSALYLCASSLTGLAGELFFGEGSRLTVL.

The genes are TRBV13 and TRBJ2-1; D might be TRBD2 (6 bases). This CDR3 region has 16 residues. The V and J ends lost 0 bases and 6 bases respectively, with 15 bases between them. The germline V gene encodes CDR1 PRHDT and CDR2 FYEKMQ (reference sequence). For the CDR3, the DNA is TGTGCCAGCAGCTTAGGAGGAGGGCCCGCACCCAATGAGCAGTTCTTC. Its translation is CASSLGGGPAPNEQFF.

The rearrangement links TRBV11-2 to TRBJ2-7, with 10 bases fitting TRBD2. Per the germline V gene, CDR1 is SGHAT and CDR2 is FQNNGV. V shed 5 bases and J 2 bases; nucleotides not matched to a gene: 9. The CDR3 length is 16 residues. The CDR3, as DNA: TGTGCCAGCAGCACCCAACTAGCGGGATTAACCTACGAGCAGTACTTC. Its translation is CASSTQLAGLTYEQYF.

The CDR3 region has the DNA TGTGCCAGCAGTTTTAATCAGGGGAGAGGCACTGAAGCTTTCTTT. This sequence encodes CASSFNQGRGTEAFF. V is TRBV28 and J is TRBJ1-1, with D maybe TRBD1 (6 bases). The ends were cut back, 3 bases at V and 4 bases at J, with 15 bases in the middle. Per the germline V gene, CDR1 is MDHEN and CDR2 is SYDVKM. The CDR3 totals 15 residues.

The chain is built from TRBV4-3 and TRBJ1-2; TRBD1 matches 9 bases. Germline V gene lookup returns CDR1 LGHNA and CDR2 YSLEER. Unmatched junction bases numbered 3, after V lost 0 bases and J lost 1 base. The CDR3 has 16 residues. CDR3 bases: TGCGCCAGCAGCCAAGATGGGACAGGGTTTAACTATGGCTACACCTTC. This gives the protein CASSQDGTGFNYGYTF.

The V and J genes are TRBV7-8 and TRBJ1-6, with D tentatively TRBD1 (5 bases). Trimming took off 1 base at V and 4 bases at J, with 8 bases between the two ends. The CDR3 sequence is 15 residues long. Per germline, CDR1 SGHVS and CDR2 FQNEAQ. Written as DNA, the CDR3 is TGTGCCAGCAGCTTAGAAGGGGATTATAATTCACCCCTCCACTTT. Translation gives CASSLEGDYNSPLHF.

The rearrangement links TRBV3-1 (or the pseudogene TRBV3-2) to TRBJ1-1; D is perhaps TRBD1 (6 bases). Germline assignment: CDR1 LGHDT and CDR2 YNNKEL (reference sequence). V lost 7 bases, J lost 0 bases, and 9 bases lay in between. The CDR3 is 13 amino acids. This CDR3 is CASTDSLNTEAFF. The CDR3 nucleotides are TGTGCCAGCACGGACAGTCTGAACACTGAAGCTTTCTTT.

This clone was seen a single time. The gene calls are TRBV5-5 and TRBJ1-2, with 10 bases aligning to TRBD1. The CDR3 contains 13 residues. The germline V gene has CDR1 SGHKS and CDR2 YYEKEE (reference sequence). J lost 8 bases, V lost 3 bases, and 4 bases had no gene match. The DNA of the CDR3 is TGTGCCAGCAGCTGGGGACAGGGGTACGGCTACACCTTC. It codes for CASSWGQGYGYTF.

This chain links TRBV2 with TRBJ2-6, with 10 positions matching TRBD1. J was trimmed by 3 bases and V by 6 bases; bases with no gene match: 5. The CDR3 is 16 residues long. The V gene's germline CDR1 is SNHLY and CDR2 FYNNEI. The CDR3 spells CASRATGGSGANVLTF. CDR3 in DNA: TGTGCCAGCAGGGCGACAGGGGGCAGTGGGGCCAACGTCCTGACTTTC.

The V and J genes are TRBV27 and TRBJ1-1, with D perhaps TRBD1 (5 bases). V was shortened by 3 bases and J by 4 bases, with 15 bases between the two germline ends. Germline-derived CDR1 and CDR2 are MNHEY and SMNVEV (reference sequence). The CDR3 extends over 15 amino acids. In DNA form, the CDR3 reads TGTGCCAGCAGTTTCGCTCGGGGGGGTGGCACTGAAGCTTTCTTT. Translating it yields CASSFARGGGTEAFF.

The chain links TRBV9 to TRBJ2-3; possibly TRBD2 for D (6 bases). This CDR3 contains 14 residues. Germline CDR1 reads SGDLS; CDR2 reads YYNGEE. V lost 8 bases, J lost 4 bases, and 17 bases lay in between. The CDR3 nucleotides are TGTGCCAGTCTTGGGACTTGGTTCCCAGATACGCAGTATTTT. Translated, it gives CASLGTWFPDTQYF. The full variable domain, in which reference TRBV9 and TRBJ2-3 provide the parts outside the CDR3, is DSGVTQTPKHLITATGQRVTLRCSPRSGDLSVYWYQQSLDQGLQFLIQYYNGEERAKGNILERFSAQQFPDLHSELNLSSLELGDSALYFCASLGTWFPDTQYFGPGTRLTVL.

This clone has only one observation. The CDR3 DNA follows: TGTGCCAGCAGTGAAGTAAGGGGAGGATCACCCCTCCACTTT. Amino acids: CASSEVRGGSPLHF. The J gene is TRBJ1-6, the V gene TRBV6-1; TRBD1 might be the D (5 bases). The CDR3 has 14 amino acids. The germline V gene has CDR1 MNHNS and CDR2 SASEGT. The germline V and J ends were trimmed by 1 base and 10 bases, with 11 bases remaining between them.